This entry lists 31 T cell receptor beta chains sequenced from one sample in a study of cytomegalovirus exposure and HLA in healthy donors. The protocol was immunoSEQ multiplex PCR, while the TCRdb copy is restricted to in-frame clones and leaves out a portion. The profile shows roughly 60,000 clones, 96% of them singletons. Input material: PBMCs. The receptors were gathered from a young man in good health and CMV-seronegative.

This clone has a handful of counts. The J gene is TRBJ2-2, the V gene TRBV10-1; 9 bases line up with TRBD1. The germline V gene has CDR1 WNHNN and CDR2 SYGVQD (reference sequence). Trimming at V came to 5 bases and at J to 5 bases, leaving 3 bases not matched to a gene. The CDR3 extends over 14 amino acids. The CDR3 coding sequence is TGCGCCAGCAGTCGGACAGGGGAAACCGGGGAGCTGTTTTTT. Amino acids: CASSRTGETGELFF.

V usage is TRBV18 and J usage is TRBJ1-4; D ambiguous. Germline CDR1 KGHSH, CDR2 LQKENI. V was cut by 2 bases and J by 2 bases, with 15 bases left in between. This CDR3 is built from 17 residues. CDR3 in amino acids: CASSPFDFLATNEKLFF. The CDR3 bases are TGTGCCAGCTCACCATTTGACTTCCTGGCGACTAATGAAAAACTGTTTTTT.

V and J are TRBV27 and TRBJ2-7, with 9 bases that match TRBD2. Looked up from germline, CDR1 is MNHEY and CDR2 is SMNVEV (reference sequence). The CDR3 has 15 residues. The ends lost 2 bases at V and 5 bases at J; junction bases unmatched: 7. CDR3 coding DNA: TGTGCCAGCAGTTTAGTGCTAGCGGGGAGCGACGAGCAGTACTTC. Its translation: CASSLVLAGSDEQYF.

V is TRBV6-1 and J is TRBJ2-1, with TRBD1 matching over 10 bases. The CDR3 is 15 residues long. Germline CDR1 reads MNHNS; CDR2 reads SASEGT. Trimming cost V 5 bases and J 8 bases; bases outside gene matches: 9. The CDR3 is CASSTEGTGVYEQFF. The CDR3 DNA reads as TGTGCCAGCAGTACTGAGGGGACAGGGGTGTATGAGCAGTTCTTC.

The chain carries TRBV7-9 and TRBJ2-1, with D possibly TRBD2 on 6 matching bases. The CDR3 runs 17 residues. Deletions cut 5 bases from V and 0 bases from J, with 17 bases between. CDR1 and CDR2 from the germline V gene are SEHNR and FQNEAQ (reference sequence). In DNA form, the CDR3 reads TGTGCCAGCAGCCCCCGGGTTAGCGGAAGCTCCTACAATGAGCAGTTCTTC. This encodes CASSPRVSGSSYNEQFF.

Here the CDR3 reads CASSLGRGDFQETQYF. As DNA, the CDR3 is TGTGCCAGCAGCTTGGGTCGGGGAGATTTCCAAGAGACCCAGTACTTC. The chain uses TRBV7-9 and TRBJ2-5; tentative D call: TRBD2 (5 bases). Germline lookup yields CDR1 SEHNR and CDR2 FQNEAQ (reference sequence). The CDR3 totals 16 residues. Between the trimmed V and J ends, which lost 3 bases and 1 base, there was a span of 15 bases.

This chain connects TRBV5-1 to TRBJ2-7; 12 nucleotides line up with TRBD1. This CDR3 spans 18 amino acids. J lost 0 bases, V lost 1 base, and 8 bases had no gene match. Germline CDR1 is SGHRS and CDR2 is YFSETQ. CDR3 nucleotide sequence: TGCGCCAGCAGCTTGCTGGGACAGGGGGCCATCAGCTCCTACGAGCAGTACTTC. Translating it yields CASSLLGQGAISSYEQYF. Full variable domain (missing parts from reference TRBV5-1 and TRBJ2-7): KAGVTQTPRYLIKTRGQQVTLSCSPISGHRSVSWYQQTPGQGLQFLFEYFSETQRNKGNFPGRFSGRQFSNSRSEMNVSTLELGDSALYLCASSLLGQGAISSYEQYFGPGTRLTVT.

This chain links TRBV7-2 with TRBJ2-7; the match to TRBD2 covers 9 bases. Trimming at V came to 2 bases and at J to 4 bases, leaving 6 bases not matched to a gene. Looked up from germline, CDR1 is SGHTA and CDR2 is FQGNSA. CDR3 length equals 15 residues. CDR3 sequence reads: CASSLSSGKSYEQYF. CDR3 nucleotides: TGTGCCAGCAGCTTATCTAGCGGGAAAAGTTACGAGCAGTACTTC.

The chain links TRBV6-1 to TRBJ2-7; 10 nucleotides match TRBD1. Trimming cost V 5 bases and J 2 bases; bases outside gene matches: 6. The CDR3 covers 15 residues. Looked up from germline, CDR1 is MNHNS and CDR2 is SASEGT. The CDR3 sequence: CASSPGTGVTYEQYF. CDR3 sequence (DNA): TGTGCCAGCAGTCCCGGGACAGGGGTGACCTACGAGCAGTACTTC.

The genes are TRBV7-2 and TRBJ2-1; a possible D gene is TRBD2 (6 bases). From germline, CDR1 is SGHTA and CDR2 FQGNSA. The CDR3 is made up of 15 amino acids. The ends were cut back, 3 bases at V and 7 bases at J, with 16 bases in the middle. The CDR3 nucleotides read TGTGCCAGCAGCTTGGGACTGGCACTTCGGAATGAGCAGTTCTTC. Translating it yields CASSLGLALRNEQFF.

The CDR3 loop is CASSPVGTSETYEQYF. CDR3 in DNA: TGCGCCAGCAGCCCCGTAGGGACTAGCGAGACCTACGAGCAGTACTTC. The chain recombines TRBV5-1 with TRBJ2-7; 10 bases match TRBD2. The V segment lost 4 bases and the J segment 2 bases; nucleotides outside the gene matches: 9. CDR3 length: 16 amino acids. CDR1 and CDR2 from the germline V gene are SGHRS and YFSETQ.

The V gene is TRBV15, the J gene TRBJ2-2; possibly TRBD1 for D (5 bases). V gave up 5 bases and J gave up 2 bases, with 15 bases separating them. The length of the CDR3 is 16 residues. Germline CDR1 and CDR2: LNHNV and YYDKDF (reference sequence). The CDR3 DNA reads TGTGCCACCAGCCAGGGTTACGCCTACAACACCGGGGAGCTGTTTTTT. This gives the protein CATSQGYAYNTGELFF.

The rearrangement uses TRBV27 and TRBJ2-3; TRBD1 is a possible D gene (5 bases). Looked up from germline, CDR1 is MNHEY and CDR2 is SMNVEV (reference sequence). V gave up 1 base and J gave up 5 bases, with 13 bases separating them. This CDR3 is 15 amino acids long. This CDR3 is CASSLWAGMRDTQYF. The CDR3 nucleotides are TGTGCCAGCAGTTTATGGGCAGGGATGAGAGATACGCAGTATTTT.

The CDR3 region is CSVSGTGEQFF. In DNA form, the CDR3 reads TGCAGCGTTTCTGGTACAGGTGAGCAGTTCTTC. The chain joins TRBV29-1 to TRBJ2-1; a weak D match, TRBD1 (5 bases). V was shortened by 5 bases and J by 9 bases, with 11 bases between the two germline ends. The CDR3 totals 11 residues. CDR1 is SQVTM, CDR2 ANQGSEA, per germline.

This clone has only one observation. The V gene is TRBV19, the J gene TRBJ1-4; 8 bases are shared with TRBD1. CDR1 and CDR2 from the germline V gene are LNHDA and SQIVND (reference sequence). The CDR3 is made up of 13 amino acids. Trimming cost V 10 bases and J 7 bases; bases outside gene matches: 8. CDR3 protein: CATGQGAGEKLFF. CDR3 sequence (DNA): TGTGCCACCGGACAGGGCGCCGGTGAAAAACTGTTTTTT.

The CDR3 here is CASSRDSSTDTQYF. CDR3 nucleotides: TGCGCCAGCAGTCGGGATTCTAGCACAGATACGCAGTATTTT. The gene calls are TRBV5-1 and TRBJ2-3, with D maybe TRBD2 (5 bases). Trimming left V 5 bases short and J 0 bases short, with 10 bases between. This CDR3 is built from 14 residues. Germline loops: CDR1 SGHRS, CDR2 YFSETQ.

In the case of this clone: Compared with germline, one end of the junction differs, possibly owing to a read error. Other nucleotide sequences in the sample specify the same CDR3. V and J are TRBV15 and TRBJ1-1; 7 bases align to TRBD1. Germline V CDR1 and CDR2: LNHNV, YYDKDF (reference sequence). This CDR3 is 16 amino acids long. In DNA form, the CDR3 reads TGTGCTACCAGCAGAGATCAGGGGGGTTGGAACACTGAAGCTTTCTTT. This gives the protein CATSRDQGGWNTEAFF.

This chain connects TRBV30 to TRBJ2-1; 7 bases are a match to TRBD2. Germline V CDR1 and CDR2: GTSNPN, SVGIG (reference sequence). The length of the CDR3 is 17 residues. V lost 0 bases and J lost 0; bases outside the gene matches: 8. The CDR3 coding sequence is TGTGCCTGGAGTGTATCGTGGGGGGGAAGCTCCTACAATGAGCAGTTCTTC. It codes for CAWSVSWGGSSYNEQFF.

The chain links TRBV5-1 to TRBJ2-3, with a possible D match to TRBD1 (6 bases). The V end lost 4 bases, the J end lost 1 base, and 13 bases lay between the germline ends. Germline V gene sequence: CDR1 SGHRS, CDR2 YFSETQ. The CDR3 is 15 residues long. DNA of the CDR3: TGCGCCAGCAGCACGGTACAGGGAGGCACAGATACGCAGTATTTT. Translated: CASSTVQGGTDTQYF.

The rearrangement links TRBV28 to TRBJ2-1, with 8 bases matching TRBD2. J lost 9 bases, V lost 5 bases, and 12 bases had no gene match. CDR1 and CDR2 from the germline V gene are MDHEN and SYDVKM. This CDR3 contains 15 residues. CDR3 protein: CASSTGRAFTGEQFF. The DNA of the CDR3 is TGTGCCAGCAGTACCGGGAGGGCCTTTACCGGTGAGCAGTTCTTC.

V usage is TRBV9 and J usage is TRBJ2-3; weak D call: TRBD2 (6 bases). V lost 4 bases and J lost 6, with 9 bases in between. CDR3 length: 12 amino acids. Germline lookup yields CDR1 SGDLS and CDR2 YYNGEE. Here the CDR3 DNA reads TGTGCCAGCAGCAAGGCGGGGGATACGCAGTATTTT. Translated, it gives CASSKAGDTQYF.

The rearrangement uses TRBV7-8 and TRBJ2-3; maybe TRBD2 (7 bases). The V and J ends lost 5 bases and 0 bases respectively, with 24 bases between them. In germline, CDR1 is SGHVS, CDR2 FQNEAQ. CDR3 length: 19 residues. The DNA of the CDR3 is TGTGCCAGCAGCAGTCGGGGGGCGGGAGTCTTCGCTAGCACAGATACGCAGTATTTT. This sequence encodes CASSSRGAGVFASTDTQYF.

J is TRBJ1-5 and V is TRBV18, with a weak D call TRBD1 (5 bases). The CDR3 totals 15 residues. Germline-derived CDR1 and CDR2 are KGHSH and LQKENI. V was trimmed by 4 bases and J by 3 bases, leaving 13 bases between them. This CDR3 is CASSLVLRDNQPQHF. The CDR3 region has the DNA TGTGCCAGCTCACTGGTACTCAGGGACAATCAGCCCCAGCATTTT.

This rearrangement joins TRBV4-1 to TRBJ2-1; D gene uncertain. Germline V gene lookup returns CDR1 MGHRA and CDR2 YSYEKL. Trimming removed 3 bases from V and 9 bases from J, with 18 bases in between. There are 15 residues in the CDR3. CDR3 nucleotides: TGCGCCAGCAGCCACAACAATGTTAACCCGTCTGAGCAGTTCTTC. Residues: CASSHNNVNPSEQFF.

V is TRBV4-1 and J is TRBJ2-1; tentative D call: TRBD2 (5 bases). The CDR3 sequence is 13 residues long. Germline CDR1 is MGHRA and CDR2 is YSYEKL. V was clipped by 2 bases and J by 10 bases, with 12 bases between them. CDR3 nucleotides: TGCGCCAGCAGCCAAAAACTAGATTGGGAGCAGTTCTTC. It is translated as CASSQKLDWEQFF.

The rearrangement uses TRBV4-1 and TRBJ1-4; 11 positions agree with TRBD1. In germline, CDR1 is MGHRA, CDR2 YSYEKL. After removal of 1 base from V and 7 bases from J, the junction contained 5 bases not matched to a gene. The CDR3 extends over 16 amino acids. The CDR3 DNA reads TGCGCCAGCAGCCAAGTGCTCGGGACAGGGGGTGAAAAACTGTTTTTT. Its translation: CASSQVLGTGGEKLFF.

This clone was seen once. This chain links TRBV11-2 with TRBJ1-4, with D possibly being TRBD1 (6 bases). Trimming took 9 bases from V and 7 from J, leaving 12 bases between them. Looked up from germline, CDR1 is SGHAT and CDR2 is FQNNGV. The CDR3 is made up of 12 amino acids. The CDR3 reads CASSRGSEKLFF. The CDR3 nucleotides are TGTGCCAGTTCCAGGGGTTCTGAAAAACTGTTTTTT.

The rearrangement joins TRBV5-4 to TRBJ1-1, with 7 bases matching TRBD1. CDR3 size: 16 residues. Germline values: CDR1 SGHNT, CDR2 YYREEE (reference sequence). V was clipped by 3 bases and J by 2 bases; unmatched bases: 10. CDR3: CASSSRTGGGNTEAFF. In DNA form, the CDR3 reads TGTGCCAGCAGCTCGCGGACAGGAGGTGGTAACACTGAAGCTTTCTTT.

V and J are TRBV15 and TRBJ2-1, with 8 nucleotides matching TRBD2. The CDR3 loop spans 15 amino acids. With V trimmed by 7 bases and J by 2 bases, 7 bases remained unmatched. Per germline, CDR1 LNHNV and CDR2 YYDKDF (reference sequence). This CDR3 is CATNELAETYNEQFF. The CDR3 nucleotides are TGTGCCACCAATGAACTAGCGGAAACCTACAATGAGCAGTTCTTC.

The chain employs TRBV28 and TRBJ1-1; D unclear. The CDR3 is 15 residues long. Germline values: CDR1 MDHEN, CDR2 SYDVKM. Trimming left V 2 bases short and J 3 bases short, with 13 bases between. DNA for the CDR3: TGTGCCAGCAGTTTAACCGGGAGGGCTGACACTGAAGCTTTCTTT. Protein product: CASSLTGRADTEAFF.

The chain employs TRBV7-2 and TRBJ2-5; TRBD2 aligns across 10 bases. V dropped 6 bases and J dropped 5; count of bases not matched to a gene: 6. Germline assignment: CDR1 SGHTA and CDR2 FQGNSA. The CDR3 has 14 amino acids. In nucleotides, the CDR3 is TGTGCCAGCAGTATCAGCGGGAGGGGGGAGACCCAGTACTTC. Encoded protein: CASSISGRGETQYF.